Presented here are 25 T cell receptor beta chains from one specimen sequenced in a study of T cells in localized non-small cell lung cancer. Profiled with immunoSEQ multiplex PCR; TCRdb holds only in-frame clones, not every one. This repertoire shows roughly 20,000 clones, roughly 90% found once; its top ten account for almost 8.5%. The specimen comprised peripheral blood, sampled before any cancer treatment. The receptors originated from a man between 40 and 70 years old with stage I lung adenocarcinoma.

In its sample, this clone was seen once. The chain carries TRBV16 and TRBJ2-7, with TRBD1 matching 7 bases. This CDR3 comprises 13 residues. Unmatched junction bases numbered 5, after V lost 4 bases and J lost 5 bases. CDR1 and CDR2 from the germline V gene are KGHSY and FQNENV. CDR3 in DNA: TGTGCCAGCAGCCCGGGACAGTGGCACGAGCAGTACTTC. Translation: CASSPGQWHEQYF.

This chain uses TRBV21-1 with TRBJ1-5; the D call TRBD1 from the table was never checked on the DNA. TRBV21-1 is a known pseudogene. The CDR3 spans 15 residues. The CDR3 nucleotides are TGTGCCAGCAGCCCCGGTCAGGATCAAGACCAGCCCCAGCATTTT. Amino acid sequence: CASSPGQDQDQPQHF.

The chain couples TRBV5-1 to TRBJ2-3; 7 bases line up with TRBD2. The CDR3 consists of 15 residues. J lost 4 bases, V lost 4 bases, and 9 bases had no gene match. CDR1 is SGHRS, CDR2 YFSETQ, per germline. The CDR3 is CASSQSGDGADTQYF. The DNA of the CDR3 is TGCGCCAGCAGCCAGAGCGGGGACGGGGCAGATACGCAGTATTTT.

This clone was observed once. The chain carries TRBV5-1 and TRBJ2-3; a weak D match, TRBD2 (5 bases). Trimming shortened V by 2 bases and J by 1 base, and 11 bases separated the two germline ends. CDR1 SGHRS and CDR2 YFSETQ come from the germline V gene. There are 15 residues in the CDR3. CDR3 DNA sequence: TGCGCCAGCAGCTTCAACCTAGCCGGCACAGATACGCAGTATTTT. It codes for CASSFNLAGTDTQYF.

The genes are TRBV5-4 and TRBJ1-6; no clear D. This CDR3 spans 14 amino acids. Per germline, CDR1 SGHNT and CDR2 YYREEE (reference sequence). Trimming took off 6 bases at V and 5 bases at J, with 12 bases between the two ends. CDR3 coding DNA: TGTGCCAGCAAGAGTTCCCCCGATAATTCACCCCTCCACTTT. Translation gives CASKSSPDNSPLHF. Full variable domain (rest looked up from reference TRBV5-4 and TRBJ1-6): ETGVTQSPTHLIKTRGQQVTLRCSSQSGHNTVSWYQQALGQGPQFIFQYYREEENGRGNFPPRFSGLQFPNYSSELNVNALELDDSALYLCASKSSPDNSPLHFGNGTRLTVT.

CDR3 in DNA: TGCGCCAGCAGCCAAGATACGGGACTAGAGGAAGAGCAGTACTTC. This gives the protein CASSQDTGLEEEQYF. The gene calls are TRBV4-1 and TRBJ2-7, with TRBD2 matching 8 bases. CDR1 and CDR2 from the germline V gene are MGHRA and YSYEKL. Trimming removed 0 bases from V and 7 bases from J; junction bases left unmatched: 8. This CDR3 region has 15 residues.

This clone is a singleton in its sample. The CDR3, as DNA: TGTGCCAGCAGCGTAGACAGCGGGAGGGGCACCGGGGAGCTGTTTTTT. Encoded protein: CASSVDSGRGTGELFF. The chain links TRBV9 to TRBJ2-2, with 10 bases fitting TRBD2. CDR1 SGDLS and CDR2 YYNGEE come from the germline V gene. CDR3 length: 16 residues. J lost 4 bases, V lost 0 bases, and 3 bases had no gene match.

CDR3 protein: CASSFPLGSYNEQFF. CDR3 sequence (DNA): TGTGCCAGCAGCTTCCCTCTGGGGTCCTACAATGAGCAGTTCTTC. The rearrangement uses TRBV7-6 and TRBJ2-1; no reliable D call. The V gene's germline CDR1 is SGHVS and CDR2 FNYEAQ. This CDR3 region has 15 residues. Between the trimmed V and J ends, which lost 3 bases and 1 base, there was a span of 10 bases.

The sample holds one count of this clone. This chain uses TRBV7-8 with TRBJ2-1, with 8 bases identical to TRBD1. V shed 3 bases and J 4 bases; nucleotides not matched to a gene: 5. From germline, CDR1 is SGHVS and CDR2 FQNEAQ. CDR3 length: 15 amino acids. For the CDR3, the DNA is TGTGCCAGCAGCTTTGGGACAGGCGTATACAATGAGCAGTTCTTC. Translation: CASSFGTGVYNEQFF. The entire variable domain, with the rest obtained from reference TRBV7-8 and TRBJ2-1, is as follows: GAGVSQSPRYKVAKRGQDVALRCDPISGHVSLFWYQQALGQGPEFLTYFQNEAQLDKSGLPSDRFFAERPEGSVSTLKIQRTQQEDSAVYLCASSFGTGVYNEQFFGPGTRLTVL.

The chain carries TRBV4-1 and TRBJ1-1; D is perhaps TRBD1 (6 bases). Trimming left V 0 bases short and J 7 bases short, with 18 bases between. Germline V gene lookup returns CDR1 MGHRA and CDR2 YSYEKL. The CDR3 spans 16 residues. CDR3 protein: CASSQESAHRANEAFF. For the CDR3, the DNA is TGCGCCAGCAGCCAAGAATCCGCACACAGGGCAAATGAAGCTTTCTTT.

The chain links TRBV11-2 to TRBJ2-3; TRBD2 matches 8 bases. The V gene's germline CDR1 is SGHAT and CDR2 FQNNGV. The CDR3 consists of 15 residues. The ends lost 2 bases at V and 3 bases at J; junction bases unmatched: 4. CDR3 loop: CASSLTRGRTDTQYF. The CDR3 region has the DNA TGTGCCAGCAGCTTAACCCGCGGGAGGACAGATACGCAGTATTTT.

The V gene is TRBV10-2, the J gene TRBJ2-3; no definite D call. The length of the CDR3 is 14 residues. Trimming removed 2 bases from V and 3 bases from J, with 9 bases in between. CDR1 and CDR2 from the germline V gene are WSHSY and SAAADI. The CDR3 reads CASSESVLTDTQYF. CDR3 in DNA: TGCGCCAGCAGTGAGAGCGTCCTTACAGATACGCAGTATTTT.

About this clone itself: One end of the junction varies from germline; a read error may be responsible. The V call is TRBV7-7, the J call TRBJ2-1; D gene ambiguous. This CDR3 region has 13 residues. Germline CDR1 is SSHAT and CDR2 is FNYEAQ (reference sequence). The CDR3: CASSLGRYNEQFF. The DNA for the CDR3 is TGTGCTAGCAGCTTAGGACGGTACAATGAGCAGTTCTTC.

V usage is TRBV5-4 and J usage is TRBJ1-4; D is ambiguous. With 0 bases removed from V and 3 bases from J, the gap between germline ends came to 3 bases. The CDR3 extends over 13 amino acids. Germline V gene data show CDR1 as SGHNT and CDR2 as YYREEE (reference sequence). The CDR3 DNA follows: TGTGCCAGCAGCTTGGAGCCTAATGAAAAACTGTTTTTT. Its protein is CASSLEPNEKLFF.

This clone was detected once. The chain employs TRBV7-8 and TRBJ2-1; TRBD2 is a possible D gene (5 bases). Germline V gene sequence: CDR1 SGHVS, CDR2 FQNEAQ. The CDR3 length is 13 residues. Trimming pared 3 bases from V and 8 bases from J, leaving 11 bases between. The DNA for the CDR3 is TGTGCCAGCAGCTTGGAGAGGGTTCATGAGCAGTTCTTC. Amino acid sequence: CASSLERVHEQFF.

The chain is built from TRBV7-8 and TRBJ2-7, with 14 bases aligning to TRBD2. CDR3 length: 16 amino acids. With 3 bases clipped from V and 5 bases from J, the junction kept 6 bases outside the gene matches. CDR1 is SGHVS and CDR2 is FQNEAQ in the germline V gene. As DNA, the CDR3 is TGTGCCAGCAGCTTCCCGGGACTAGCGGGAGTCGACGAGCAGTACTTC. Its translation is CASSFPGLAGVDEQYF.

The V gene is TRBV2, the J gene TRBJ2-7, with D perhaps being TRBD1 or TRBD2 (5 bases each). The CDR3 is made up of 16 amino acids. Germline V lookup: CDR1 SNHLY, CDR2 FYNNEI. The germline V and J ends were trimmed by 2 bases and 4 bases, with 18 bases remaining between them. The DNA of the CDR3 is TGTGCCAGCAGTGAACGGGGCCCGACCGATTTTTACGAGCAGTACTTC. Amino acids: CASSERGPTDFYEQYF.

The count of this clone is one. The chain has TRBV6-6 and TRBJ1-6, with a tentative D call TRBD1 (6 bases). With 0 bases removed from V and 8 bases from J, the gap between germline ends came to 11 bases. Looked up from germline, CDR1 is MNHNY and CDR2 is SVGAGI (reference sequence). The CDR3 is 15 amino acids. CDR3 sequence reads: CASSYSRDTYSPLHF. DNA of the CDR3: TGTGCCAGCAGTTACTCCCGGGACACCTATTCACCCCTCCACTTT.

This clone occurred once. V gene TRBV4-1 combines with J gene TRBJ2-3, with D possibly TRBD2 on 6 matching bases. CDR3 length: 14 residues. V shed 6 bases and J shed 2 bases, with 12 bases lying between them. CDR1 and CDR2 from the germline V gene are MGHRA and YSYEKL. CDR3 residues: CASRVPGLTDTQYF. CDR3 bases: TGCGCCAGCAGGGTGCCGGGACTCACAGATACGCAGTATTTT.

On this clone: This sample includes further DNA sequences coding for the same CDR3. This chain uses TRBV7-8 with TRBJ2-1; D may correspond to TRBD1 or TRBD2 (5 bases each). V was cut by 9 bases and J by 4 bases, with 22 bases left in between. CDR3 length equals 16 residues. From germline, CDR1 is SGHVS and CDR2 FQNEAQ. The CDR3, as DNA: TGTGCCAGTAGCCAAAACTCTCTTTGGGGGTACAATGAGCAGTTCTTC. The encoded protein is CASSQNSLWGYNEQFF.

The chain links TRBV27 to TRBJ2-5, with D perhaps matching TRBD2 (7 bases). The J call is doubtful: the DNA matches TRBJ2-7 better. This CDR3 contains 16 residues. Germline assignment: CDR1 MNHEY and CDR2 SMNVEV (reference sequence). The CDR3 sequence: CASSLSIAGAPYEQYF. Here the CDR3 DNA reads TGTGCCAGCAGTTTATCGATCGCGGGGGCCCCCTACGAGCAGTACTTC.

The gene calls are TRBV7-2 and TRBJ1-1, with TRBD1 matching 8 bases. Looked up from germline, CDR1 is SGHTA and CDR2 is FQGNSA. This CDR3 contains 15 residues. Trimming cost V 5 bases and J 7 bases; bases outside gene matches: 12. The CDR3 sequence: CASSQNGQGINEAFF. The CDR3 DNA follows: TGTGCCAGCAGCCAGAACGGACAGGGAATCAATGAAGCTTTCTTT.

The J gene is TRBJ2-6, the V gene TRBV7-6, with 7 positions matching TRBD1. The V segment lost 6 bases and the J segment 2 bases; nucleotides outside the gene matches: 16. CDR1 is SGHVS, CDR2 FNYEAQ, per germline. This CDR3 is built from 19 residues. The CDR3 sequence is CASRGVADRVRAGANVLTF. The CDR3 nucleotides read TGTGCCAGCAGGGGGGTGGCCGACAGGGTACGGGCTGGGGCCAACGTCCTGACTTTC.

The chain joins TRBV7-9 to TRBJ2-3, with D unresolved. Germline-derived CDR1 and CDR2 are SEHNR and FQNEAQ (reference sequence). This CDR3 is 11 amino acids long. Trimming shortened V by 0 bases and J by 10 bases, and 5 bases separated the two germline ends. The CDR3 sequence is CASSLATAQYF. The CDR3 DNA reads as TGTGCCAGCAGCTTAGCCACAGCGCAGTATTTT.

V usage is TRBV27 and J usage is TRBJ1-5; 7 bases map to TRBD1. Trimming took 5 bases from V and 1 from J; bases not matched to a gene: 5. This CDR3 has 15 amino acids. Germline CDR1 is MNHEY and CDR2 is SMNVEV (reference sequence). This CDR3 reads CASSEYRGSNQPQHF. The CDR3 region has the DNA TGTGCCAGCAGTGAATACAGGGGCAGCAATCAGCCCCAGCATTTT.